This TCR beta chain came from a study of T cell responses to AZD1222 COVID-19 vaccine (dated by TCRdb to about 2021). Regarding the research as a whole: TCR sequencing was performed for about 250 trial participants, of whom 200 to 210 were given two doses of AZD1222 and approximately 26 were given two doses of MenACWY control vaccine. Enrollment into the trials was organized by age into subgroups of 18-55, 56-69 and 70-plus years, and those subgroups contained approximately 160, 26 and 62 TCR-sequenced participants, respectively. The study at large found these results: No day 14 peak-response samples were available, so repertoires were characterized only after the peak T cell response. After two AZD1222 doses, both the breadth and the depth of spike-specific TCRs were significantly higher than at day 0 and than in MenACWY recipients. Conclusions about previously exposed vaccinees were limited because only a handful of AZD1222 recipients were SARS-CoV-2 seropositive at baseline. The whole spike protein was spanned by vaccine-associated CD4 TCRs, and dominant responses were seen in regions 160-218 and 743-854. Most participants were white British and females outnumbered males, and the authors suggested that clonal diversity may have been underestimated. In the small 56-69-year group, the increase in depth fell short of significance, most likely because of low power. Reportedly, almost half of the unique spike-specific TCRs recognized epitopes lying outside the regions that are mutated in the B.1.351 and B.1.1.7 variants.

Trimming takes 6 bases from V and 0 bases from J, and the germline ends sit 12 bases apart. The CDR3 numbers 15 residues from cysteine through phenylalanine. Only the CDR3 DNA is retained, 45 bases long and in frame from the first base. CDR1 and CDR2, per the germline V gene, are MDHEN and SYDVKM. About this clone: Its antigen remains undetermined. Nothing much larger sits one base from this clone, and base qualities are not available.

This specimen's time point label, interpreted: about 28 days (+/-7) after the second vaccine dose. AZD1222 recipients with second doses at about 4 weeks or about 12 weeks were pooled, because spike-specific TCR depth and breadth did not differ between schedules. The vaccinee samples were drawn from two UK trials, COV001 and COV002, one of which was a single-blind randomized controlled phase 2/3 trial testing AZD1222 (ChAdOx1 nCoV-19) in healthy adults. For TCRbeta chain sequencing, PBMC samples from trial participants were taken at day 0 and at day 28 after the second dose. The CDR3 regions of human TCRbeta chains were analyzed by immunosequencing. As for the original processing: Repertoire TCRs were checked for matches against a reference library of SARS-CoV-2-specific TCRs that had been generated using the MIRA antigen-specificity platform. Breadth was defined as the fraction of unique TCRs that were SARS-CoV-2-associated. Depth was defined as the fraction of total T cells that were SARS-CoV-2-associated. Using the MIRA data, each spike-specific TCR was assigned both to the spike region to which the TCR was reactive and to a CD4 or CD8 class. Log10-transformed breadth and depth values were compared by one-way ANOVA with Sidak's multiple comparisons tests. TCRdb took over this immuneACCESS table, retaining in-frame rearrangements with V and J assigned. Such tables are incomplete; in checked studies, under half of the missing clones stem from an unresolved V gene, and the remainder is unexplained. V and J calls and clone size are those listed in that table; D and trimming were worked out from the DNA. For this sample there are some 280,000 clones; 94% appear just once. Less than 0.6% of the sample belongs to the ten largest clones.

The sample here was peripheral blood, taken 28 days after the second AZD1222 dose. In this chain, TRBV28 is recombined with TRBJ1-5, with the D gene not confidently named. The sequence came from an adult who received the AZD1222 COVID-19 vaccine. The CDR3 reads as follows: CASRGRPYSNQPQHF. The base sequence is TGTGCCAGCAGAGGCAGGCCTTATAGCAATCAGCCCCAGCATTTT.